The entry below describes one T cell receptor (beta chain). The antigen is undetermined. This record comes from a study of T cell repertoires in aging, cancer and after chemotherapy. Rearranged V-D-J TRB sequences were amplified with a mixed TRB-A/B primer pool. TCRdb itself ran the multiplex PCR reads through MiXCR, one entry per CDR3 protein. The data show under 550 distinct CDR3 sequences, with approximately 59% seen just once and 61% held by the top ten. Study outcomes and limitations: Untreated cancer patients had significantly lower blood TCR diversity than age-matched healthy donors.

Peripheral blood genomic DNA, not sorted cells or RNA, was the template. The CDR3 spans 15 residues. V lost 1 base and J 6 bases, leaving 12 bases between the germline ends. CDR1 SGHVS and CDR2 FNYEAQ come from the germline V gene. Material: blood. The gene calls are TRBV7-6 and TRBJ2-2; possibly TRBD2 for D (6 bases). This TCR was recovered from a human donor with a blood cancer. CDR3 region: CASSLGAGLPGELFF. In DNA form, the CDR3 reads TGTGCCAGCAGCTTAGGGGCGGGACTCCCCGGGGAGCTGTTTTTT.